This T cell receptor (beta chain) was profiled in a study of blood T cells in healthy people across ages. Points from the study as a whole: Estimated diversity, derived from one million T cells, was regarded as an underestimate.

Each sample yielded at least 6 micrograms of PBMC total RNA. The use of a sample-barcoded 5' primer and a J-beta primer mix characterized a second PCR of about 6 to 11 cycles. TCRdb itself ran the 5' RACE reads through MiXCR, one entry per CDR3 protein. The sample consists of 600,000 to 1,000,000 distinct CDR3 sequences, 58% of them appearing once. This clonotype was observed a single time. Antigen specificity is unknown. The sequence was collected from a man in his thirties or forties in good health. The specimen was blood.

CDR3 coding DNA: TGTGCCAGCAGTTTATTGGGGAGCGGGGGTTCCTACAATGAGCAGTTCTTC. Translated: CASSLLGSGGSYNEQFF. The chain employs TRBV27 and TRBJ2-1, with 8 bases that match TRBD2. The V segment lost 1 base and the J segment 1 base; nucleotides outside the gene matches: 6. The CDR3 runs to 17 residues. In germline, CDR1 is MNHEY, CDR2 SMNVEV (reference sequence).